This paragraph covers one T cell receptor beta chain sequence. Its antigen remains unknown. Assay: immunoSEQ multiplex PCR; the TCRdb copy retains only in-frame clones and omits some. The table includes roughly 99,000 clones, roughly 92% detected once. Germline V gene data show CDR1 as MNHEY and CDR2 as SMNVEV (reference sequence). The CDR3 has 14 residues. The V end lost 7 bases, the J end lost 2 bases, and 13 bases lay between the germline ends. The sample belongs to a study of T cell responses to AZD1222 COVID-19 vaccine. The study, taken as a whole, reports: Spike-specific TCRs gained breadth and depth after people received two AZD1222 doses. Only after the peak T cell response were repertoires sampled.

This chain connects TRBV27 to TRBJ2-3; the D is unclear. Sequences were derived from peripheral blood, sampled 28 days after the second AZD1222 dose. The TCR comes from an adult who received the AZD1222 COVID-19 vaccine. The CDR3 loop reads CASKVARATDTQYF. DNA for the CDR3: TGTGCCAGCAAGGTGGCCCGGGCCACAGATACGCAGTATTTT.